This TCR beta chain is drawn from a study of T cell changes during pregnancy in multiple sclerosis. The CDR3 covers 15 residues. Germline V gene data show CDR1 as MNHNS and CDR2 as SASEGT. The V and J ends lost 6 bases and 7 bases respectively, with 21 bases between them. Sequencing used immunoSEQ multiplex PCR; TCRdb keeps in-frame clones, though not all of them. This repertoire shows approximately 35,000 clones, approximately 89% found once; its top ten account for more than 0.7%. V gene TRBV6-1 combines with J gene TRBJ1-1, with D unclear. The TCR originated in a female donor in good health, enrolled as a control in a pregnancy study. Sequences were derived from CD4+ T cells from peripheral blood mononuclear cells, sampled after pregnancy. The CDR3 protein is CASRRPQQWRSEAFF. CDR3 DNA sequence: TGTGCCAGCAGGAGACCACAGCAGTGGAGGAGTGAAGCTTTCTTT.